This T cell receptor (beta chain) came from a study of T-cell memory formation after mild COVID-19 (dated by TCRdb to the early 2020s). In terms of the full investigation: Most TCR sequence clusters were specific to one of the two donors. The cohort comprised two young, previously healthy adult volunteers, one female and one male. In a couple of donors, T-cell clones that expanded and contracted after mild COVID-19 were tracked by sequencing TCRalpha and TCRbeta repertoires over time. Study-wide conclusions, independent of this receptor: Clones that contracted from day 15 to 85 showed balanced CD4/CD8 phenotypes, whereas a second wave of clones that expanded from day 15 to 37 leaned towards CD4+. SARS-CoV-2 specificity of the second-wave clones peaking on day 37 was not confirmed. Contracting CD4+ clones were found mainly in CM and EM memory subsets, while CD8+ clones were enriched in EMRA. The detection of some responding clones in pre-infection memory suggests that pre-existing cross-reactive memory T cells joined the SARS-CoV-2 response. Only a couple of mild cases were covered by the study, and larger cohorts that include severe cases with pre-infection samples were considered necessary.

Its CDR3 holds 14 amino acids, cysteine through phenylalanine. The kept DNA is CDR3 alone, 42 bases in frame from the first base. Based on the germline V gene, the CDR1 and CDR2 sequences are MNHEY and SVGEGT. V loses 0 bases of germline sequence and J loses 5 bases, and the interval between the two ends is 10 bases. Ficoll-Paque density gradient centrifugation was the method used to isolate PBMCs. This clonotype was recorded a few times. Its binding antigen is unknown. Per-base qualities were not stored, and no clone one base away is much larger. Sequenced using an Illumina NovaSeq 6000. TCRalpha and TCRbeta cDNA libraries were built by 5'RACE with constant-segment primers, adding sample barcodes and unique molecular identifiers. RNA was extracted from every sample with Trizol reagent. Amplification of the libraries took two PCR steps, and the second step added a second sample barcode plus Illumina TruSeq adapters. Libraries were sequenced on an Illumina NovaSeq with 2 x 150 bp paired-end reads. The authors' pipeline ran thus. Demultiplexing of reads and collapsing into UMI-guided consensus sequences were performed with migec v1.2.7. With mixcr v2.1.11, UMI consensuses were aligned to TRA and TRB V and J templates and assembled into clonotypes. Clonotypes were classified as expanded or contracted when called significant by both edgeR and NoisET, with noise models trained on biological replicates. edgeR calls used a false discovery rate-adjusted p below 0.01 and a log2 fold-change threshold of 1. As an exploratory analysis of dynamics, PCA with hierarchical clustering was applied to max-normalized trajectories of the 1000 most abundant clonotypes. Each responding clone was given a CD4 or CD8 phenotype based on the CD4+ and CD8+ repertoires, which had been sequenced separately. TCRdb passed the public sequencing reads through fastp at Q25 and MiXCR, retaining productive beta sequences. Entries are consolidated by CDR3 protein sequence, retaining the most common genes and DNA. It is TCRdb's table, rather than the study itself, that gives the V and J calls and clone size. This sample is represented by approximately 260,000 distinct CDR3 sequences; 16% of them were singletons. Of the sample, more than 20% falls within the top ten clones.

Specimen: PBMCs or a T cell subset sorted from them (not recorded which). The rearrangement joined TRBV6-2 or TRBV6-3 to TRBJ2-5, with a tentative D call of TRBD1 or TRBD2, each matching 6 bases. The sequence was obtained from a man between 18 and 29 years old who had mild COVID-19 (a few samples of this study predate the infection). The sample titles of this study are shuffled in the database, so cell type and time point are left out; the donor was told from shared clones. In nucleotide form, the sequence is TGTGCCAGCAGTTACTCGACGGGGGCGGAGACCCAGTACTTC. Translated, it gives CASSYSTGAETQYF.